What follows are 23 T cell receptor beta chains derived from one specimen sequenced in a study of vaccination and CD4 T cells after COVID-19 (dated by TCRdb to between 2020 and 2023). Libraries were constructed by PCR. This sample was sequenced with an Illumina iSeq 100. At the Johns Hopkins FTIC core, DNA from the cultured CD4+ T cells underwent TCR sequencing with the Oncomine TCR Beta short-read assay. TCRdb passed the public sequencing reads through fastp at Q25 and MiXCR, retaining productive beta sequences. Rows are combined by CDR3 protein, so each entry shows the most common genes and DNA. A total of around 1,300 distinct CDR3 sequences appear in this sample, approximately 14% of them only once. Of the sample, 27% falls within the top ten clones. The label giving this sample's treatment or condition can be read as: approximately 9-day PBMC culture with coronavirus spike peptide pools or control peptides (ViraFEST assay). CD4+ T cells from unexposed donors were collected before the COVID-19 pandemic (2011-2018).

No cognate antigen is known for these TCRs. The sequenced material came from CD4+ T cells from blood, cultured in vitro. Receptors originate from a human donor in good health.

The V call is TRBV7-3, the J call TRBJ2-1; the D call may be TRBD1 or TRBD2 (5 bases each). Trimming removed 4 bases from V and 0 bases from J, with 13 bases in between. This CDR3 contains 16 residues. Germline values: CDR1 SGHTA, CDR2 FQGTGA. This CDR3 reads CASSSGTGNSYNEQFF. The DNA of the CDR3 is TGTGCCAGCAGCTCGGGGACGGGAAACTCCTACAATGAGCAGTTCTTC.

The chain recombines TRBV12-3 or TRBV12-4 with TRBJ2-4; the D is unclear. The CDR3 length is 12 residues. Trimming removed 6 bases from V and 8 bases from J, with 11 bases in between. DNA of the CDR3: TGTGCCAGCAGCTCCGTTGGGGACATTCAGTACTTC. Translated: CASSSVGDIQYF.

This clonotype rates as medium-sized. This chain joins TRBV2 and TRBJ2-5; 12 nucleotides match TRBD2. There are 16 residues in the CDR3. The germline gives CDR1 SNHLY, CDR2 FYNNEI. The V and J ends lost 5 bases and 2 bases, in that order; junction bases with no gene match: 6. This CDR3 reads CASSSAGLAGQETQYF. The CDR3 bases are TGTGCCAGCAGTTCCGCCGGACTAGCGGGGCAAGAGACCCAGTACTTC.

By sample fraction, this clonotype is medium-sized (0.01 to 0.1%). V and J are TRBV27 and TRBJ2-7; D may be TRBD1 or TRBD2 (5 bases each). CDR3 length equals 16 residues. Germline CDR1 and CDR2: MNHEY and SMNVEV (reference sequence). V lost 6 bases to trimming and J lost 2 bases, with 20 bases between them. CDR3 amino acids: CASRRTRGVVTYEQYF. CDR3 coding DNA: TGTGCCAGCAGACGAACTAGAGGGGTCGTCACCTACGAGCAGTACTTC.

Relative to its sample, this clonotype is medium-sized. CDR3 in amino acids: CASRSALGRERTQYF. The DNA for the CDR3 is TGTGCCAGCAGATCCGCGTTGGGGCGGGAAAGGACCCAGTACTTC. The rearrangement links TRBV27 to TRBJ2-5; possibly TRBD2 for D (6 bases). The V gene's germline CDR1 is MNHEY and CDR2 SMNVEV (reference sequence). V shed 6 bases and J shed 7 bases, with 21 bases lying between them. This CDR3 has 15 residues.

Details on this clonotype: This may be a read error, as it is one base from a much larger clone. The V and J genes are TRBV7-2 and TRBJ2-5; D gene ambiguous. The CDR3 extends over 13 amino acids. Germline CDR1 and CDR2: SGHTA and FQGNSA. The CDR3 DNA reads as TGTGCCAGCAGCTTGAGACTCCAAGAGGCCCAGTACTTC. It encodes CASSLRLQEAQYF.

Relative to its sample, this clonotype is medium-sized. V and J are TRBV7-6 and TRBJ2-3; D may be TRBD2 (6 bases). The germline CDR1 and CDR2 sequences are SGHVS and FNYEAQ. Trimming left V 3 bases short and J 5 bases short, with 12 bases between. The length of the CDR3 is 14 residues. The CDR3 DNA follows: TGTGCCAGCAGCTTCAGAACTAGCCTAGATACGCAGTATTTT. Its protein is CASSFRTSLDTQYF. The full variable domain, with the rest looked up from reference TRBV7-6 and TRBJ2-3, is GAGVSQSPRYKVTKRGQDVALRCDPISGHVSLYWYRQALGQGPEFLTYFNYEAQQDKSGLPNDRFSAERPEGSISTLTIQRTEQRDSAMYRCASSFRTSLDTQYFGPGTRLTVL.

The chain uses TRBV6-5 and TRBJ1-5, with TRBD1 identical over 8 bases. This CDR3 is built from 15 residues. Germline CDR1 reads MNHEY; CDR2 reads SVGAGI. The trim removed 2 bases at V and 4 bases at J, leaving 4 bases unmatched. The CDR3 protein is CASSYAQGANQPQHF. The CDR3 region has the DNA TGTGCCAGCAGTTACGCGCAGGGGGCGAATCAGCCCCAGCATTTT.

This clonotype turned up a few times. The chain couples TRBV18 to TRBJ2-7; 11 nucleotides match TRBD1. Per the germline V gene, CDR1 is KGHSH and CDR2 is LQKENI. This CDR3 spans 15 amino acids. Losses at the gene ends were 5 bases for V and 4 bases for J; bases not matched to a gene: 7. CDR3 region: CASSIGTGGIYEQYF. In nucleotides, the CDR3 is TGTGCCAGCTCAATCGGGACAGGGGGGATTTACGAGCAGTACTTC.

This clonotype is deemed medium-sized (0.01 to 0.1%). The CDR3 DNA reads TGTGCCAGCAGTTTCGGTGCGAACACCGGGGAGCTGTTTTTT. Its translation: CASSFGANTGELFF. V gene TRBV28 combines with J gene TRBJ2-2; D is unresolved. V lost 3 bases to trimming and J lost 0 bases, with 5 bases between them. The CDR3 contains 14 residues. Germline V gene lookup returns CDR1 MDHEN and CDR2 SYDVKM.

This clonotype was found a few times. V is TRBV30 and J is TRBJ1-1, with 7 nucleotides matching TRBD1. V shed 1 base, J shed 4 bases, and the junction held 6 bases outside the gene matches. CDR3 length: 14 residues. CDR1 GTSNPN and CDR2 SVGIG come from the germline V gene (reference sequence). Written as DNA, the CDR3 is TGTGCCTGGAGTGACAGGGGAGGCGGCACTGAAGCTTTCTTT. Protein product: CAWSDRGGGTEAFF.

This clonotype ranks as medium-sized (0.01 to 0.1%). The chain couples TRBV7-3 to TRBJ2-3; TRBD1 matches 12 bases. The germline CDR1 and CDR2 sequences are SGHTA and FQGTGA. The ends lost 1 base at V and 14 bases at J; junction bases unmatched: 7. CDR3 size: 14 residues. The CDR3 DNA follows: TGTGCCAGCAGCTTAATAGGGACAGGGGGCTCCCCGTATTTT. This encodes CASSLIGTGGSPYF.

This sequence joins TRBV19 and TRBJ2-3, with 8 bases fitting TRBD1. V was clipped by 3 bases and J by 2 bases; unmatched bases: 4. Germline V CDR1 and CDR2: LNHDA, SQIVND (reference sequence). This CDR3 is 15 amino acids long. CDR3 residues: CASSITGQVTDTQYF. CDR3 in DNA: TGTGCCAGTAGTATCACGGGACAGGTCACAGATACGCAGTATTTT.

This chain links TRBV12-3 or TRBV12-4 with TRBJ2-1; 13 nucleotides line up with TRBD2. The CDR3 is 15 amino acids. With V trimmed by 6 bases and J by 8 bases, 7 bases remained unmatched. Here the CDR3 reads CASRQGLAGLDEQFF. The CDR3 nucleotides read TGTGCCAGCAGACAGGGACTAGCGGGACTAGATGAGCAGTTCTTC.

The V call is TRBV7-2, the J call TRBJ2-1; TRBD2 might be the D (5 bases). Germline V gene data show CDR1 as SGHTA and CDR2 as FQGNSA. V lost 2 bases, J lost 0 bases, and 8 bases lay in between. This CDR3 is built from 15 residues. CDR3 DNA: TGTGCCAGCAGCTTACAGCGGAGCTCCTACAATGAGCAGTTCTTC. Its translation: CASSLQRSSYNEQFF.

This clonotype is labeled medium-sized. This sequence joins TRBV2 and TRBJ1-1; tentatively, D is TRBD1 (6 bases). V was cut by 3 bases and J by 2 bases, with 16 bases left in between. CDR3 length equals 16 residues. Germline V gene lookup returns CDR1 SNHLY and CDR2 FYNNEI. The CDR3 protein is CASSDSVGTSNTEAFF. DNA for the CDR3: TGTGCCAGCAGTGATAGTGTGGGGACATCTAACACTGAAGCTTTCTTT.

By share of the sample, this clonotype is medium-sized (0.01 to 0.1%). J is TRBJ1-6 and V is TRBV20-1, with D uncertain. The CDR3 covers 16 residues. The germline V gene encodes CDR1 DFQATT and CDR2 SNEGSKA (reference sequence). V lost 6 bases to trimming and J lost 7 bases, with 22 bases between them. CDR3 loop: CSASDLREASNSPLHF. The CDR3 DNA reads TGCAGTGCATCAGACCTAAGGGAAGCGAGCAATTCACCCCTCCACTTT.

This clonotype is medium-sized by share. The chain employs TRBV28 and TRBJ2-5, with 8 bases identical to TRBD2. CDR3 length: 14 residues. The germline V gene has CDR1 MDHEN and CDR2 SYDVKM. V shed 5 bases and J 1 base; nucleotides not matched to a gene: 3. CDR3 in DNA: TGTGCCAGCAGTACCACTAGCGGCCAAGAGACCCAGTACTTC. Its translation: CASSTTSGQETQYF. Combining the CDR3 with reference TRBV28 and TRBJ2-5 gives the whole variable domain DVKVTQSSRYLVKRTGEKVFLECVQDMDHENMFWYRQDPGLGLRLIYFSYDVKMKEKGDIPEGYSVSREKKERFSLILESASTNQTSMYLCASSTTSGQETQYFGPGTRLLVL.

V gene TRBV20-1 combines with J gene TRBJ2-1; 8 positions match TRBD2. Germline values: CDR1 DFQATT, CDR2 SNEGSKA (reference sequence). V shed 7 bases and J 7 bases; nucleotides not matched to a gene: 12. The CDR3 has 14 residues. For the CDR3, the DNA is TGCAGTGTCCGCGGGACTAGAGTTTTGAATGAGCAGTTCTTC. This gives the protein CSVRGTRVLNEQFF.

A word on this clonotype: This may be a read error: a much more frequent sequence differs by one nucleotide. This chain joins TRBV7-7 and TRBJ2-5, with TRBD2 matching 7 bases. Trimming took 5 bases from V and 5 from J; bases not matched to a gene: 11. The germline V gene encodes CDR1 SSHAT and CDR2 FNYEAQ (reference sequence). The CDR3 consists of 15 residues. CDR3 coding DNA: TGTGCCAGCAGCCTCCAACTAGGGCGGGGGGAGACCCAGTACTTC. Encoded protein: CASSLQLGRGETQYF.

The DNA of the CDR3 is TGTGCCAGCAGCCCAACACAGGGGTACTATGGCTACACCTTC. Protein sequence: CASSPTQGYYGYTF. This chain uses TRBV12-3 or TRBV12-4 with TRBJ1-2, with TRBD1 identical over 7 bases. V lost 6 bases to trimming and J lost 3 bases; unmatched junction nucleotides: 7. The CDR3 length is 14 residues.

V gene TRBV10-3 combines with J gene TRBJ2-7; 15 positions agree with TRBD2. CDR1 ENHRY and CDR2 SYGVKD come from the germline V gene. The ends lost 6 bases at V and 4 bases at J; junction bases unmatched: 7. The CDR3 is made up of 16 amino acids. The CDR3 DNA sequence: TGTGCCATCAGCGGGACTAGCGGGGGGCGTACTTACGAGCAGTACTTC. Its translation is CAISGTSGGRTYEQYF.

Judged by abundance, this clonotype is medium-sized. The chain carries TRBV29-1 and TRBJ1-2; 8 bases match TRBD1. CDR3 length: 14 amino acids. V lost 6 bases and J lost 10; bases outside the gene matches: 16. Germline CDR1 and CDR2: SQVTM and ANQGSEA. The CDR3 sequence: CSVWDRRRYLAYTF. The CDR3 DNA follows: TGCAGCGTGTGGGACAGGCGGCGGTATTTAGCCTACACCTTC.